Each of the 12 T cell receptor beta chains below was sequenced from the same sample in a study of blood T cell repertoires in COVID-19. The method was immunoSEQ multiplex PCR; TCRdb's version includes in-frame clones alone and lacks a portion of them. This sample has a few hundred thousand clones; 85% to 90% occur once, and the top ten carry 8% to 13%. Material for sequencing was PBMCs or T cells enriched from blood (not recorded which). The receptors were gathered from a woman aged 18-35 years who had recovered from COVID-19.

CDR3 residues: CASSPRQGTEAFF. DNA of the CDR3: TGTGCCAGCAGTCCGCGACAGGGGACTGAAGCTTTCTTT. The J gene is TRBJ1-1, the V gene TRBV12-3 or TRBV12-4; 8 bases are shared with TRBD1. The ends lost 5 bases at V and 5 bases at J; junction bases unmatched: 4. The CDR3 consists of 13 residues.

This clone was seen a handful of times. V gene TRBV7-9 combines with J gene TRBJ1-1, with D unclear. Looked up from germline, CDR1 is SEHNR and CDR2 is FQNEAQ (reference sequence). CDR3 length: 12 residues. Between the trimmed V and J ends, which lost 5 bases and 5 bases, there was a span of 9 bases. CDR3 sequence: CASSPAATEAFF. As DNA, the CDR3 is TGTGCCAGCAGCCCCGCCGCGACTGAAGCTTTCTTT.

The count of this clone is one. V is TRBV9 and J is TRBJ2-1; tentative D call: TRBD2 (5 bases). Trimming cost V 4 bases and J 7 bases, with 18 bases left between them. The CDR3 runs 15 residues. CDR1 is SGDLS, CDR2 YYNGEE, per germline. CDR3 loop: CASSISAGTGNEQFF. The CDR3 DNA reads as TGTGCCAGCAGCATAAGTGCCGGTACGGGAAATGAGCAGTTCTTC. Based on the CDR3 plus reference TRBV9 and TRBJ2-1, the full variable domain is DSGVTQTPKHLITATGQRVTLRCSPRSGDLSVYWYQQSLDQGLQFLIQYYNGEERAKGNILERFSAQQFPDLHSELNLSSLELGDSALYFCASSISAGTGNEQFFGPGTRLTVL.

V usage is TRBV2 and J usage is TRBJ1-2; TRBD1 might be the D (6 bases). This CDR3 has 13 residues. Between the trimmed V and J ends, which lost 8 bases and 6 bases, there was a span of 16 bases. Germline-derived CDR1 and CDR2 are SNHLY and FYNNEI. The CDR3 here is CASEDRLINGYTF. For the CDR3, the DNA is TGTGCCAGCGAGGACAGACTGATAAATGGCTACACCTTC. Using reference TRBV2 and TRBJ1-2 for the parts outside the CDR3, the full variable domain is EPEVTQTPSHQVTQMGQEVILRCVPISNHLYFYWYRQILGQKVEFLVSFYNNEISEKSEIFDDQFSVERPDGSNFTLKIRSTKLEDSAMYFCASEDRLINGYTFGSGTRLTVV.

The CDR3 loop reads CASSINAFEVFVSPLHF. The CDR3 DNA follows: TGTGCCAGTAGTATTAACGCTTTTGAGGTTTTCGTATCACCCCTCCACTTT. This sequence joins TRBV19 and TRBJ1-6; D is uncertain. There are 17 residues in the CDR3. The V gene's germline CDR1 is LNHDA and CDR2 SQIVND (reference sequence). V lost 3 bases and J lost 10, with 22 bases in between.

This sequence joins TRBV9 and TRBJ1-2; D gene unclear. V lost 2 bases and J 0 bases, leaving 14 bases between the germline ends. In germline, CDR1 is SGDLS, CDR2 YYNGEE. This CDR3 has 16 residues. The CDR3 DNA sequence: TGTGCCAGCAGCGTCGGGAGTGATAGGGCTAACTATGGCTACACCTTC. It yields the protein CASSVGSDRANYGYTF. Drawing the rest from reference TRBV9 and TRBJ1-2, the complete variable domain is DSGVTQTPKHLITATGQRVTLRCSPRSGDLSVYWYQQSLDQGLQFLIQYYNGEERAKGNILERFSAQQFPDLHSELNLSSLELGDSALYFCASSVGSDRANYGYTFGSGTRLTVV.

The chain recombines TRBV19 with TRBJ2-7, with TRBD1 identical over 7 bases. After removal of 1 base from V and 2 bases from J, the junction contained 5 bases not matched to a gene. CDR3 length: 15 amino acids. Looked up from germline, CDR1 is LNHDA and CDR2 is SQIVND (reference sequence). DNA of the CDR3: TGTGCCAGTAGTATAGCCCCGGGACAGACCTACGAGCAGTACTTC. This gives the protein CASSIAPGQTYEQYF.

The genes are TRBV5-4 and TRBJ2-7; TRBD2 matches 16 bases. V shed 4 bases, J shed 7 bases, and the junction held 8 bases outside the gene matches. The V gene's germline CDR1 is SGHNT and CDR2 YYREEE (reference sequence). The CDR3 is made up of 16 amino acids. The CDR3 region is CASSPIGTSGRGEQYF. In DNA form, the CDR3 reads TGTGCCAGCAGCCCGATAGGGACTAGCGGGAGGGGTGAGCAGTACTTC. Complete variable domain (other parts from reference TRBV5-4 and TRBJ2-7): ETGVTQSPTHLIKTRGQQVTLRCSSQSGHNTVSWYQQALGQGPQFIFQYYREEENGRGNFPPRFSGLQFPNYSSELNVNALELDDSALYLCASSPIGTSGRGEQYFGPGTRLTVT.

J is TRBJ1-3 and V is TRBV6-5, with 9 bases matching TRBD1. The CDR3 has 15 residues. Trimming took 2 bases from V and 2 from J; bases not matched to a gene: 1. Germline-derived CDR1 and CDR2 are MNHEY and SVGAGI. CDR3 nucleotide sequence: TGTGCCAGCAGTTACCGGACAGGGGCTGGAAACACCATATATTTT. This gives the protein CASSYRTGAGNTIYF.

This chain links TRBV7-2 with TRBJ1-6; D unclear. The length of the CDR3 is 16 residues. The V end lost 0 bases, the J end lost 0 bases, and 6 bases lay between the germline ends. The V gene's germline CDR1 is SGHTA and CDR2 FQGNSA. The CDR3 DNA reads TGTGCCAGCAGCTTAGCACAGATCTCCTATAATTCACCCCTCCACTTT. It specifies CASSLAQISYNSPLHF. Together with reference TRBV7-2 and TRBJ1-6, the CDR3 gives the full variable domain: GAGVSQSPSNKVTEKGKDVELRCDPISGHTALYWYRQSLGQGLEFLIYFQGNSAPDKSGLPSDRFSAERTGGSVSTLTIQRTQQEDSAVYLCASSLAQISYNSPLHFGNGTRLTVT.

The V gene is TRBV18, the J gene TRBJ1-1; no firm D call. The V gene's germline CDR1 is KGHSH and CDR2 LQKENI. This CDR3 is 12 amino acids long. V lost 3 bases and J 6 bases, leaving 8 bases between the germline ends. The DNA for the CDR3 is TGTGCCAGCTCACCTACGGGGTCTGAAGCTTTCTTT. This sequence encodes CASSPTGSEAFF.

The chain joins TRBV19 to TRBJ2-1; 7 bases line up with TRBD2. J was trimmed by 4 bases and V by 3 bases; bases with no gene match: 6. The CDR3 is made up of 15 amino acids. Per the germline V gene, CDR1 is LNHDA and CDR2 is SQIVND (reference sequence). The CDR3 reads CASSIGLAEYNEQFF. As DNA, the CDR3 is TGTGCCAGTAGTATTGGTCTAGCGGAGTACAATGAGCAGTTCTTC.